These 4 T cell receptor beta chains were sequenced from one sample in a study of T-cell reconstitution after alpha-beta-depleted transplantation in children. TCRbeta library preparation incorporated unique molecular identifiers. In TCRdb, the PCR reads were re-called with MiXCR into one record per CDR3 protein. The sample includes over 300,000 distinct CDR3 sequences, 10% of them seen just once. Sequences were derived from PBMCs from the stem cell graft donor, sampled from the stem cell graft. The receptor set was obtained from a human donor who donated a stem cell graft to a child with acute lymphoblastic leukemia.

This clonotype was detected a few times. V usage is TRBV7-6 and J usage is TRBJ1-4; D uncertain. CDR3 length: 14 amino acids. Germline CDR1 reads SGHVS; CDR2 reads FNYEAQ. V lost 5 bases, J lost 7 bases, and 14 bases lay in between. In nucleotides, the CDR3 is TGTGCCAGCAGCACCTACGGCGACGGTGAAAAACTGTTTTTT. Encoded protein: CASSTYGDGEKLFF.

This clonotype was picked up a small number of times. The rearrangement joins TRBV29-1 to TRBJ2-1; possible D gene TRBD1, 5 bases. V was clipped by 3 bases and J by 7 bases, with 13 bases between them. CDR3 size: 13 residues. Germline-derived CDR1 and CDR2 are SQVTM and ANQGSEA. The DNA for the CDR3 is TGCAGCGTTGAGGCCCACAGGATTAATGAGCAGTTCTTC. This sequence encodes CSVEAHRINEQFF.

This clonotype was detected only a few times. The chain carries TRBV14 and TRBJ2-7, with 8 bases matching TRBD1. CDR3 length equals 15 residues. With V trimmed by 5 bases and J by 3 bases, 9 bases remained unmatched. Per germline, CDR1 SGHDN and CDR2 FVKESK. The CDR3: CASSEGQGGIYEQYF. CDR3 nucleotides: TGTGCCAGCAGCGAAGGACAGGGTGGAATCTACGAGCAGTACTTC.

Many counts were recorded for this clonotype. The rearrangement links TRBV28 to TRBJ2-1; 9 nucleotides line up with TRBD2. The CDR3 runs to 18 residues. Germline trimming cut 5 bases from V and 4 bases from J; bases unmatched to any gene: 15. CDR1 is MDHEN and CDR2 is SYDVKM in the germline V gene. DNA for the CDR3: TGTGCCAGCAGTCCCCTCTTTCGTAGCGGGAGACCTTACAATGAGCAGTTCTTC. It encodes CASSPLFRSGRPYNEQFF.